The 14 T cell receptor beta chains reported below all come from one sample, sequenced in a study of CD8 T cells in ankylosing spondylitis. TCRdb passed the 5' RACE reads through MiXCR, listing each CDR3 protein once. The table has about 240,000 distinct CDR3 sequences, roughly a tenth seen once. Sample: blood, either unsorted or a sorted T cell fraction (not recorded which). These receptors all stem from a male donor with ankylosing spondylitis or in good health (not recorded which).

This clonotype was found many times. The rearrangement joins TRBV4-2 to TRBJ1-2; 7 positions agree with TRBD1. V was pared by 2 bases and J by 3 bases, with 6 bases of the junction left unmatched. Germline loops: CDR1 LGHNA, CDR2 YNFKEQ. CDR3 size: 15 residues. The CDR3 here is CASSQPGQHYYGYTF. DNA of the CDR3: TGTGCCAGCAGCCAACCGGGACAGCACTACTATGGCTACACCTTC.

This clonotype was recorded many times. The rearrangement uses TRBV4-1 and TRBJ2-7; D is ambiguous. The germline V and J ends were trimmed by 1 base and 4 bases, with 8 bases remaining between them. The CDR3 runs to 13 residues. The germline CDR1 and CDR2 sequences are MGHRA and YSYEKL. This CDR3 reads CASSQALGYEQYF. CDR3 DNA: TGCGCCAGCAGCCAAGCCCTGGGGTACGAGCAGTACTTC.

The table lists this clonotype with many counts. The rearrangement uses TRBV11-2 and TRBJ1-1, with TRBD1 matching over 10 bases. The CDR3 runs to 18 residues. CDR1 is SGHAT and CDR2 is FQNNGV in the germline V gene. Trimming took 5 bases from V and 5 from J; bases not matched to a gene: 17. The CDR3 bases are TGTGCCAGCAGCGACGACCCTCGGGACAGGGGCTGGTGGACTGAAGCTTTCTTT. Residues: CASSDDPRDRGWWTEAFF.

This clonotype has at least ten counts. The rearrangement uses TRBV12-3 or TRBV12-4 and TRBJ2-4; 12 bases fit TRBD2. The CDR3 is made up of 13 amino acids. After removal of 6 bases from V and 7 bases from J, the junction contained 1 base not matched to a gene. The CDR3, as DNA: TGTGCCAGCAGACTAGCGGGGGGCAACATTCAGTACTTC. As protein: CASRLAGGNIQYF.

This clonotype came up many times. The V gene is TRBV20-1, the J gene TRBJ2-2; 7 bases are a match to TRBD1. Trimming removed 5 bases from V and 8 bases from J; junction bases left unmatched: 8. This CDR3 spans 13 amino acids. The germline V gene encodes CDR1 DFQATT and CDR2 SNEGSKA (reference sequence). CDR3 residues: CSASRDSVGELFF. The CDR3, as DNA: TGCAGTGCTTCCCGGGACAGCGTAGGGGAGCTGTTTTTT.

In its sample, this clonotype was seen many times. The rearrangement joins TRBV6-1 to TRBJ2-5, with D perhaps matching TRBD2 (5 bases). The V gene's germline CDR1 is MNHNS and CDR2 SASEGT. CDR3 length: 16 residues. V was shortened by 4 bases and J by 2 bases, with 17 bases between the two germline ends. CDR3 sequence reads: CASSVSGGSRQETQYF. CDR3 DNA: TGTGCCAGCAGTGTCTCAGGTGGGAGTCGGCAAGAGACCCAGTACTTC.

This clonotype was observed many times. V gene TRBV12-3 or TRBV12-4 combines with J gene TRBJ2-7; the D is unclear. This CDR3 has 12 residues. With 3 bases removed from V and 4 bases from J, the gap between germline ends came to 7 bases. The chain's CDR3 is CASSLSRYEQYF. In nucleotides, the CDR3 is TGTGCCAGCAGTTTGTCCCGGTACGAGCAGTACTTC.

The chain employs TRBV18 and TRBJ2-1; no firm D call. CDR3 size: 16 residues. The germline CDR1 and CDR2 sequences are KGHSH and LQKENI. V was pared by 1 base and J by 0 bases, with 10 bases between. The CDR3 region has the DNA TGTGCCAGCTCACCACTCCGCCGCGGCTCCTACAATGAGCAGTTCTTC. This translates into CASSPLRRGSYNEQFF. The whole variable domain, remainder taken from reference TRBV18 and TRBJ2-1, is NAGVMQNPRHLVRRRGQEARLRCSPMKGHSHVYWYRQLPEEGLKFMVYLQKENIIDESGMPKERFSAEFPKEGPSILRIQQVVRGDSAAYFCASSPLRRGSYNEQFFGPGTRLTVL.

This clonotype was detected ten times or more. The J gene is TRBJ2-2, the V gene TRBV3-1; TRBD1 agrees at 9 bases. This CDR3 is 16 amino acids long. J lost 6 bases, V lost 4 bases, and 9 bases had no gene match. Germline CDR1 LGHDT, CDR2 YNNKEL (reference sequence). The CDR3 region has the DNA TGTGCCAGCAGCCCAGGACAGGGGAGTGGGTCCGGGGAGCTGTTTTTT. As protein: CASSPGQGSGSGELFF.

This clonotype was counted between two and nine times. The chain joins TRBV7-2 to TRBJ2-1, with TRBD1 identical over 7 bases. Trimming removed 5 bases from V and 9 bases from J; junction bases left unmatched: 13. The CDR3 runs 15 residues. Germline assignment: CDR1 SGHTA and CDR2 FQGNSA. In DNA, the CDR3 is TGTGCCAGCAGCCCCGAGGGGACAGCAAGGGCTGAGCAGTTCTTC. Translating it yields CASSPEGTARAEQFF. The whole variable domain, remainder taken from reference TRBV7-2 and TRBJ2-1, is GAGVSQSPSNKVTEKGKDVELRCDPISGHTALYWYRQSLGQGLEFLIYFQGNSAPDKSGLPSDRFSAERTGGSVSTLTIQRTQQEDSAVYLCASSPEGTARAEQFFGPGTRLTVL.

The chain's CDR3 is CASSERAGGAKNIQYF. The DNA for the CDR3 is TGTGCCAGCAGTGAAAGGGCAGGGGGAGCCAAAAACATTCAGTACTTC. The V call is TRBV2, the J call TRBJ2-4, with 7 bases aligning to TRBD1. The germline V gene has CDR1 SNHLY and CDR2 FYNNEI. Trimming at V came to 2 bases and at J to 0 bases, leaving 4 bases not matched to a gene. The CDR3 spans 16 residues. Full variable domain (rest looked up from reference TRBV2 and TRBJ2-4): EPEVTQTPSHQVTQMGQEVILRCVPISNHLYFYWYRQILGQKVEFLVSFYNNEISEKSEIFDDQFSVERPDGSNFTLKIRSTKLEDSAMYFCASSERAGGAKNIQYFGAGTRLSVL.

This clonotype was counted ten times or more. The DNA for the CDR3 is TGCGCCAGCAGCCCTCTGATGGGGGGCATCACAGATACGCAGTATTTT. Translating gives CASSPLMGGITDTQYF. The chain employs TRBV4-1 and TRBJ2-3; perhaps D is TRBD1 or TRBD2 (6 bases each). There are 16 residues in the CDR3. V lost 4 bases and J 2 bases, leaving 16 bases between the germline ends. Germline CDR1 MGHRA, CDR2 YSYEKL.

This clonotype has more than one count but fewer than ten. The V gene is TRBV29-1, the J gene TRBJ1-2; D is possibly TRBD1 (5 bases). The length of the CDR3 is 12 residues. Trimming removed 2 bases from V and 6 bases from J, with 10 bases in between. From germline, CDR1 is SQVTM and CDR2 ANQGSEA. CDR3 residues: CSVERDWNGYTF. The DNA for the CDR3 is TGCAGCGTTGAAAGGGACTGGAATGGCTACACCTTC.

This clonotype was seen ten or more times. The genes are TRBV7-9 and TRBJ1-1; D is perhaps TRBD1 (5 bases). Germline V gene sequence: CDR1 SEHNR, CDR2 FQNEAQ (reference sequence). With 0 bases removed from V and 6 bases from J, the gap between germline ends came to 14 bases. The CDR3 totals 15 residues. DNA for the CDR3: TGTGCCAGCAGCTTAGCGTTATCACGGGGGGCTGAAGCTTTCTTT. Translating gives CASSLALSRGAEAFF.